This T cell receptor beta chain was captured by sequencing in a study of control samples from healthy donors and cancer patients. V lost 5 bases and J lost 1, with 6 bases in between. CDR1 and CDR2 from the germline V gene are KGHSH and LQKENI. CDR3 length: 13 residues. Profiling relied on immunoSEQ multiplex PCR, and the TCRdb table lists in-frame clones only, not all of them. The sample records some 70,000 clones, over 80% being singletons. The rearrangement uses TRBV18 and TRBJ1-5, with D unresolved. This receptor was obtained from a man aged 55 to 70 in good health. Input material: blood. The CDR3: CASSSASNQPQHF. The CDR3 region has the DNA TGTGCCAGCTCAAGCGCAAGCAATCAGCCCCAGCATTTT.